This is a list of T cell receptor beta chains from one sample in a study of blood T cell repertoires in COVID-19. Profiled with immunoSEQ multiplex PCR; TCRdb holds only in-frame clones, not every one. The sample holds about 67,000 clones, about 90% seen once. Sequencing input: peripheral blood. Receptors were obtained from a man aged 50-60 years with active COVID-19. Each CDR3 is given without its conserved first and last residue. The size entry is marked missing in some rows and otherwise reads once, few, many or a size class.

TRBV6-5,NA,ASSTTRRDGYT
TRBV28,NA,ASSPASSGGTDTQY
TRBV9,NA,ASSVSGTSGYEQY
TRBV28,few,ASSLAPGTGGYEQY
TRBV3-1/TRBV3-2,NA,ASTQASNQPQH
TRBV12-3/TRBV12-4,few,ASILRGATAF
TRBV19,NA,ASTRGPQYNEQF
TRBV6-5,NA,ASGMGTGHHEQY
TRBV3-1/TRBV3-2,few,ASSPRLAGLDEQY
TRBV11-1,NA,ASSLAMDRGYGYT
TRBV29-1,NA,SVDRGHTDTQY
TRBV15,once,ATSRGTIPGIQY
TRBV5-6,NA,ASSFRDRADSPLH
TRBV6-2/TRBV6-3,NA,ASSYAPRYGYT
TRBV11-3,NA,ASSGGALRLTDTQY
TRBV7-2,once,ASSLATGFSGNTIY
TRBV11-1,NA,ASSLQGGRAYNEQF
TRBV27,NA,ASSTQGLNYGYT
TRBV6-5,NA,ASRTSGSGIDTQY